Listed here are 24 T cell receptor beta chains from one sample, sequenced in a study of beta chain features in type 1 diabetes. Of the isolated RNA, all was reverse transcribed, and so the sequenced material was expressed TCRB transcripts. The method was immunoSEQ multiplex PCR; TCRdb's version includes in-frame clones alone and lacks a portion of them. The sample has around 300,000 clones, about 7.8% seen once. Sequencing used central memory CD4+ T cells from blood. The receptors stem from a woman under 30 in good health.

This clone has only a few counts. The identical CDR3 is also encoded by other nucleotide sequences in the sample. The J gene is TRBJ1-4, the V gene TRBV9; D remains unclear. V gave up 3 bases and J gave up 8 bases, with 11 bases separating them. Germline V lookup: CDR1 SGDLS, CDR2 YYNGEE. This CDR3 is 13 amino acids long. In nucleotides, the CDR3 is TGTGCCAGCAGCGCGGAACAAGGGGAAAAACTGTTTTTT. Protein: CASSAEQGEKLFF.

This clone was counted many times. The chain employs TRBV16 and TRBJ2-4, with TRBD2 matching 7 bases. CDR1 is KGHSY and CDR2 is FQNENV in the germline V gene. The CDR3 loop spans 16 amino acids. With 4 bases clipped from V and 2 bases from J, the junction kept 8 bases outside the gene matches. As DNA, the CDR3 is TGTGCCAGCAGCCCCCCGACGGGGGGATCCAAAAACATTCAGTACTTC. This translates into CASSPPTGGSKNIQYF.

V gene TRBV7-3 combines with J gene TRBJ2-6; D is uncertain. Per the germline V gene, CDR1 is SGHTA and CDR2 is FQGTGA. With 2 bases removed from V and 0 bases from J, the gap between germline ends came to 17 bases. The CDR3 extends over 19 amino acids. The CDR3, as DNA: TGTGCCAGCAGCTTAGACTCATTTGGTCGTTACTCTGGGGCCAACGTCCTGACTTTC. It is translated as CASSLDSFGRYSGANVLTF.

The V gene is TRBV7-2, the J gene TRBJ2-3, with 9 bases lining up with TRBD2. The germline V gene encodes CDR1 SGHTA and CDR2 FQGNSA. The CDR3 length is 15 residues. V was pared by 7 bases and J by 1 base, with 6 bases of the junction left unmatched. CDR3 DNA sequence: TGTGCCAGCATTTCCCAGCGGGAGGGCACAGATACGCAGTATTTT. It yields the protein CASISQREGTDTQYF.

The CDR3 DNA reads TGTGCCACCAGCAGACCCCAGGGGGGTCCTGGGGCCAACGTCCTGACTTTC. Amino acid sequence: CATSRPQGGPGANVLTF. The chain uses TRBV15 and TRBJ2-6; weak D call: TRBD1 (7 bases). The CDR3 totals 17 residues. In germline, CDR1 is LNHNV, CDR2 YYDKDF (reference sequence). V shed 2 bases and J shed 2 bases, with 13 bases lying between them.

This clone has only a few counts. The chain joins TRBV29-1 to TRBJ2-3; 8 nucleotides line up with TRBD2. The CDR3 covers 14 residues. CDR1 SQVTM and CDR2 ANQGSEA come from the germline V gene. Losses at the gene ends were 7 bases for V and 2 bases for J; bases not matched to a gene: 8. Here the CDR3 reads CSARGGSYTDTQYF. In DNA form, the CDR3 reads TGCAGCGCCCGCGGGGGGTCTTACACAGATACGCAGTATTTT.

At least ten counts were recorded for this clone. This chain links TRBV28 with TRBJ2-7, with a possible D match to TRBD1 (6 bases). Trimming removed 6 bases from V and 3 bases from J, with 18 bases in between. The CDR3 is 15 amino acids. Germline V gene sequence: CDR1 MDHEN, CDR2 SYDVKM. The DNA of the CDR3 is TGTGCCAGCAGAATCTTCGGACAGACCTTCTACGAGCAGTACTTC. Its translation: CASRIFGQTFYEQYF.

This clone has a handful of counts. The V and J genes are TRBV7-9 and TRBJ2-1, with TRBD2 identical over 13 bases. The trim removed 5 bases at V and 4 bases at J, leaving 2 bases unmatched. There are 15 residues in the CDR3. Germline V CDR1 and CDR2: SEHNR, FQNEAQ (reference sequence). CDR3 in amino acids: CASSPGLAGYNEQFF. As DNA, the CDR3 is TGTGCCAGCAGCCCGGGACTAGCGGGGTACAATGAGCAGTTCTTC.

The chain couples TRBV27 to TRBJ1-2; TRBD1 matches 7 bases. With V trimmed by 6 bases and J by 2 bases, 15 bases remained unmatched. CDR1 MNHEY and CDR2 SMNVEV come from the germline V gene (reference sequence). The CDR3 covers 17 residues. Here the CDR3 reads CASSPRRSWDSNYGYTF. The CDR3 DNA sequence: TGTGCCAGCAGCCCTCGGAGGAGTTGGGACAGCAACTATGGCTACACCTTC.

This clone was recorded a few times. This chain links TRBV6-6 with TRBJ2-7, with 7 bases matching TRBD1. The V gene's germline CDR1 is MNHNY and CDR2 SVGAGI (reference sequence). CDR3 length equals 14 residues. Trimming took 5 bases from V and 0 from J; bases not matched to a gene: 4. The CDR3 bases are TGTGCCAGCAGTAACGCAGGGGGCTCCTACGAGCAGTACGTC. As protein: CASSNAGGSYEQYV.

This clone has ten or more counts. The chain uses TRBV4-2 and TRBJ1-2; a weak D match, TRBD1 (6 bases). The V end was cut by 4 bases, the J end by 6 bases, with 15 bases between. The CDR3 extends over 14 amino acids. Germline values: CDR1 LGHNA, CDR2 YNFKEQ. DNA of the CDR3: TGTGCCAGCAGCCTATCAGGGGTAGATGATGGCTACACCTTC. Translating gives CASSLSGVDDGYTF.

This clone was seen only a few times. This chain uses TRBV28 with TRBJ2-5, with 9 bases fitting TRBD1. The CDR3 spans 15 residues. Germline trimming cut 5 bases from V and 6 bases from J; bases unmatched to any gene: 10. The germline gives CDR1 MDHEN, CDR2 SYDVKM. Here the CDR3 reads CASSDAQGAKQTQYF. The CDR3 DNA reads TGTGCCAGCAGTGATGCACAGGGGGCGAAGCAGACCCAGTACTTC.

The V and J genes are TRBV4-2 and TRBJ2-5; a possible D gene is TRBD1 (5 bases). The germline gives CDR1 LGHNA, CDR2 YNFKEQ. The CDR3 contains 17 residues. V was trimmed by 4 bases and J by 2 bases, leaving 20 bases between them. This CDR3 reads CASSRGSWGLRQETQYF. The CDR3 DNA sequence: TGTGCCAGCAGCCGGGGAAGCTGGGGCTTGAGGCAAGAGACCCAGTACTTC.

This clone came up a few times. J is TRBJ1-1 and V is TRBV29-1, with D perhaps matching TRBD1 (5 bases). This CDR3 contains 15 residues. The germline V gene has CDR1 SQVTM and CDR2 ANQGSEA. With 6 bases removed from V and 0 bases from J, the gap between germline ends came to 17 bases. The CDR3 sequence is CSVGPGWAMNTEAFF. CDR3 DNA: TGCAGCGTGGGGCCCGGATGGGCAATGAACACTGAAGCTTTCTTT.

This chain joins TRBV5-1 and TRBJ2-6, with 9 positions matching TRBD1. The CDR3 consists of 16 residues. Germline CDR1 is SGHRS and CDR2 is YFSETQ. V gave up 6 bases and J gave up 4 bases; unmatched junction bases: 8. CDR3 sequence reads: CASKKQGAEGANVLTF. The CDR3 bases are TGCGCCAGCAAAAAACAGGGGGCGGAAGGGGCCAACGTCCTGACTTTC.

This clone was seen only a few times. The chain uses TRBV15 and TRBJ2-3, with TRBD1 identical over 7 bases. Germline lookup yields CDR1 LNHNV and CDR2 YYDKDF (reference sequence). The length of the CDR3 is 15 residues. The V gene end was trimmed by 5 bases and the J gene end by 1 base; junction bases not matched to a gene: 6. The CDR3 spells CATSQNRGGTDTQYF. CDR3 in DNA: TGTGCCACCAGCCAGAACAGGGGTGGCACAGATACGCAGTATTTT.

This clone was seen only a few times. The chain recombines TRBV7-2 with TRBJ2-3; the match to TRBD2 covers 11 bases. J gave up 2 bases and V 1 base, and 2 bases lay outside the gene matches. The CDR3 consists of 16 residues. Germline lookup yields CDR1 SGHTA and CDR2 FQGNSA. As DNA, the CDR3 is TGTGCCAGCAGCTTAGGACTAGCGGGGACCACAGATACGCAGTATTTT. Residues: CASSLGLAGTTDTQYF.

This clone has a handful of counts. J is TRBJ2-3 and V is TRBV9, with no clear D. The CDR3 has 16 residues. CDR1 is SGDLS and CDR2 is YYNGEE in the germline V gene. V lost 0 bases to trimming and J lost 4 bases, with 15 bases between them. The CDR3 is CASSVATRPVADTQYF. The CDR3 DNA sequence: TGTGCCAGCAGCGTAGCGACGAGGCCTGTCGCAGATACGCAGTATTTT.

This clone was counted only a few times. The V and J genes are TRBV7-9 and TRBJ1-2, with 8 bases that match TRBD1. CDR1 is SEHNR and CDR2 is FQNEAQ in the germline V gene (reference sequence). The CDR3 consists of 14 residues. The V and J ends lost 2 bases and 4 bases, in that order; junction bases with no gene match: 3. The CDR3 reads CASSLPGQVYGYTF. CDR3 bases: TGTGCCAGCAGCTTACCGGGACAGGTCTATGGCTACACCTTC.

This clone was recorded many times. The V call is TRBV30, the J call TRBJ1-1; the D gene is possibly TRBD1 (6 bases). CDR3 length: 14 residues. Looked up from germline, CDR1 is GTSNPN and CDR2 is SVGIG (reference sequence). V was pared by 1 base and J by 0 bases, with 9 bases between. The CDR3 DNA is TGTGCCTGGAGTGGGGGGGCGTTGAACACTGAAGCTTTCTTT. Translation: CAWSGGALNTEAFF.

The sample holds many counts of this clone. This rearrangement joins TRBV2 to TRBJ2-1, with TRBD2 as a possible D gene (5 bases). The CDR3 is made up of 16 amino acids. V was clipped by 4 bases and J by 10 bases, with 23 bases between them. Germline V gene sequence: CDR1 SNHLY, CDR2 FYNNEI. CDR3 amino acids: CASSGTSGRGSGEQFF. The CDR3 DNA reads TGTGCCAGCAGTGGCACAAGTGGACGAGGGTCCGGAGAGCAGTTCTTC.

The rearrangement uses TRBV6-6 and TRBJ1-3; D is unresolved. The V end was cut by 7 bases, the J end by 4 bases, with 17 bases between. Germline V CDR1 and CDR2: MNHNY, SVGAGI (reference sequence). The CDR3 is made up of 15 amino acids. The CDR3 loop is CASTPVRGRGNTIYF. CDR3 nucleotide sequence: TGTGCCAGCACCCCCGTCCGGGGTCGGGGAAACACCATATATTTT.

The gene calls are TRBV5-1 and TRBJ2-3, with 8 bases aligning to TRBD2. This CDR3 comprises 16 residues. The germline gives CDR1 SGHRS, CDR2 YFSETQ. V gave up 1 base and J gave up 8 bases; unmatched junction bases: 12. The CDR3 sequence: CASSLFGAGGQGTQYF. CDR3 in DNA: TGCGCCAGCAGCTTGTTTGGTGCGGGGGGCCAGGGTACGCAGTATTTT.

This chain joins TRBV5-1 and TRBJ2-1, with no clear D. The germline V gene encodes CDR1 SGHRS and CDR2 YFSETQ. This CDR3 is built from 15 residues. V lost 1 base and J lost 4, with 12 bases in between. The CDR3 DNA sequence: TGCGCCAGCAGCTTGACGGTGGTTGGGTACAATGAGCAGTTCTTC. It translates to CASSLTVVGYNEQFF.